One sample yielded the 12 T cell receptor beta chains listed below, sequenced in a study of Ad26.COV2.S vaccination and SARS-CoV-2 variants. Libraries were prepared by immunoSEQ multiplex PCR; TCRdb keeps only in-frame clonotypes and omits some of them. The data contain 450,000 to 550,000 clones, about 88% of them seen just once; the ten biggest clones take up 2.5% to 3%. Treatment indicated: some 19 received Ad26.COV2.S at low or high dose, single or two shots; five or six received placebo; per-sample allocation not given. On day 63 after the first injection, vaccine and placebo recipients gave samples. The sequenced sample was peripheral blood, obtained in a trial of Ad26.COV2.S vaccine versus placebo. All receptors come from a person between 18 and 59 years old who received the Ad26.COV2.S COVID-19 vaccine or a placebo.

Only one count was recorded for this clone. V usage is TRBV18 and J usage is TRBJ1-4; 10 positions agree with TRBD1. CDR3 length: 15 amino acids. Losses at the gene ends were 6 bases for V and 8 bases for J; bases not matched to a gene: 9. Germline lookup yields CDR1 KGHSH and CDR2 LQKENI. The CDR3 nucleotides read TGTGCCAGCTCTCCCGACAGGGGGCTTGAAGAAAAACTGTTTTTT. Protein product: CASSPDRGLEEKLFF.

This clone has only one observation. J is TRBJ2-1 and V is TRBV7-2; the D gene could be TRBD1 or TRBD2 (5 bases each). The CDR3 loop spans 11 amino acids. Deletions cut 3 bases from V and 11 bases from J, with 8 bases between. Looked up from germline, CDR1 is SGHTA and CDR2 is FQGNSA. CDR3 loop: CASSFGAQQFF. CDR3 bases: TGTGCCAGCAGCTTCGGGGCCCAGCAGTTCTTC.

V usage is TRBV18 and J usage is TRBJ1-1; D may be TRBD1 (5 bases). This CDR3 has 13 residues. Germline V gene sequence: CDR1 KGHSH, CDR2 LQKENI. Trimming cost V 2 bases and J 5 bases, with 9 bases left between them. Written as DNA, the CDR3 is TGTGCCAGCTCACCAGGGGGGGAGACTGAAGCTTTCTTT. Translation: CASSPGGETEAFF. The whole variable domain, remainder taken from reference TRBV18 and TRBJ1-1, is NAGVMQNPRHLVRRRGQEARLRCSPMKGHSHVYWYRQLPEEGLKFMVYLQKENIIDESGMPKERFSAEFPKEGPSILRIQQVVRGDSAAYFCASSPGGETEAFFGQGTRLTVV.

Here the CDR3 reads CAWSPGHQETQYF. CDR3 DNA: TGTGCCTGGAGCCCCGGACACCAAGAGACCCAGTACTTC. V is TRBV30 and J is TRBJ2-5; no reliable D call. This CDR3 spans 13 amino acids. Germline CDR1 GTSNPN, CDR2 SVGIG (reference sequence). The V and J ends lost 3 bases and 0 bases respectively, with 8 bases between them.

This clone has only one observation. The chain is built from TRBV5-4 and TRBJ2-2, with TRBD2 matching over 9 bases. Per the germline V gene, CDR1 is SGHNT and CDR2 is YYREEE (reference sequence). The length of the CDR3 is 15 residues. The V gene end was trimmed by 4 bases and the J gene end by 7 bases; junction bases not matched to a gene: 8. CDR3 DNA: TGTGCCAGCAGCCCCCAGCGGGGGGTGGGCGGGGAGCTGTTTTTT. It codes for CASSPQRGVGGELFF.

This chain links TRBV29-1 with TRBJ1-1; D is possibly TRBD1 (5 bases). The V gene lost 7 bases and the J gene lost 0 bases, with 12 bases spanning the gap. This CDR3 comprises 13 residues. Germline lookup yields CDR1 SQVTM and CDR2 ANQGSEA. The CDR3 sequence: CSGDRDLNTEAFF. DNA for the CDR3: TGCAGCGGAGACCGGGACTTGAACACTGAAGCTTTCTTT.

V usage is TRBV12-3 or TRBV12-4 and J usage is TRBJ2-1, with TRBD2 matching 7 bases. V dropped 5 bases and J dropped 9; count of bases not matched to a gene: 7. The CDR3 loop spans 13 amino acids. The CDR3 nucleotides read TGTGCCAGCAGTCGCGAGTGGGAGGGTGAGCAGTTCTTC. The encoded protein is CASSREWEGEQFF.

This clone was counted only a few times. The V and J genes are TRBV9 and TRBJ2-2; the D gene is possibly TRBD2 (6 bases). V gave up 1 base and J gave up 4 bases, with 20 bases separating them. The germline V gene encodes CDR1 SGDLS and CDR2 YYNGEE. CDR3 length: 18 residues. DNA of the CDR3: TGTGCCAGCAGCGTAATCTCTTCGACTAGTACGCGCACCGGGGAGCTGTTTTTT. Its translation: CASSVISSTSTRTGELFF.

V and J are TRBV15 and TRBJ1-4; TRBD1 matches 7 bases. This CDR3 comprises 16 residues. V lost 4 bases to trimming and J lost 4 bases; unmatched junction nucleotides: 9. Looked up from germline, CDR1 is LNHNV and CDR2 is YYDKDF (reference sequence). The CDR3 sequence is CATSTPRDSLNEKLFF. The DNA of the CDR3 is TGTGCCACCAGCACTCCGCGGGACAGCCTTAATGAAAAACTGTTTTTT.

V usage is TRBV11-3 and J usage is TRBJ2-3; D is tentatively TRBD1 or TRBD2 (6 bases each). The CDR3 consists of 18 residues. Germline-derived CDR1 and CDR2 are SGHNT and YENEEA. V was cut by 3 bases and J by 1 base, with 20 bases left in between. CDR3 nucleotide sequence: TGTGCCAGCAGCTTTTCTGAGTGGGGGGCCCGGGGCACAGATACGCAGTATTTT. Protein product: CASSFSEWGARGTDTQYF.

This sequence joins TRBV5-1 and TRBJ1-4, with 7 bases that match TRBD1. The V and J ends lost 7 bases and 7 bases, in that order; junction bases with no gene match: 10. This CDR3 is built from 14 residues. CDR1 is SGHRS and CDR2 is YFSETQ in the germline V gene. This CDR3 is CASAPTGVPEKLFF. The DNA for the CDR3 is TGCGCCAGCGCTCCCACAGGGGTCCCTGAAAAACTGTTTTTT.

This chain connects TRBV5-1 to TRBJ1-1; D not resolved. The CDR3 is 14 residues long. The germline V and J ends were trimmed by 1 base and 3 bases, with 10 bases remaining between them. CDR1 and CDR2 from the germline V gene are SGHRS and YFSETQ. Written as DNA, the CDR3 is TGCGCCAGCAGCTTGTTGGGGAGGTACACTGAAGCTTTCTTT. Its protein is CASSLLGRYTEAFF.